This TCR beta chain is drawn from a study of blood T cell repertoires in COVID-19. In the original processing: Reference gene primers were amplified, and this amplification served to estimate nucleated cell counts. Method: immunoSEQ multiplex PCR; TCRdb's copy keeps in-frame clones and lacks some. The V and J calls and the clone size are those of that table, but D and trimming were determined from the DNA. The sample yields more than 250,000 clones, roughly 80% seen once. The CDR3 length is 15 residues. Germline V gene data show CDR1 as SGHTA and CDR2 as FQGTGA. The V segment lost 4 bases and the J segment 5 bases; nucleotides outside the gene matches: 6. Grouping used clinical history reported by participants in a survey and questionnaire. A case of COVID-19 had been met by exposed participants within 2 weeks before study entry.

Sequencing was carried out using PBMCs or T cells enriched from blood (not recorded which). The rearrangement joins TRBV7-3 to TRBJ2-3; 10 nucleotides line up with TRBD2. The receptor's source is a middle-aged man who had been exposed to COVID-19. The CDR3 spells CASSSSGREGDTQYF. CDR3 sequence (DNA): TGTGCCAGCAGCTCCAGCGGGAGGGAAGGAGATACGCAGTATTTT. Together with reference TRBV7-3 and TRBJ2-3, the CDR3 gives the full variable domain: GAGVSQTPSNKVTEKGKYVELRCDPISGHTALYWYRQSLGQGPEFLIYFQGTGAADDSGLPNDRFFAVRPEGSVSTLKIQRTERGDSAVYLCASSSSGREGDTQYFGPGTRLTVL.